This is a list of T cell receptor beta chains from one sample in a study of CD8 T cells in Susac syndrome. TCRdb redid the calling of the immunoSEQ multiplex PCR reads with MiXCR, one entry per CDR3 protein. Of about 80,000 distinct CDR3 sequences listed, 94% are singletons. Sequences were obtained from CD8+ T cells from PBMCs. The receptor set was obtained from a human donor in good health. CDR3s include the opening cysteine and the closing phenylalanine or tryptophan. The D gene is left open where the match is weak. Clone sizes are given selectively: once, few, many, or a class where the clone is expanded.

j_call: TRBJ2-3; d_call: NA; clone_size: once; v_call: TRBV28; cdr3_nt: TGTGCCAGCAGCACCACAAGAGCAGATACGCAGTATTTT; cdr3_aa: CASSTTRADTQYF
j_call: TRBJ2-3; d_call: TRBD2; clone_size: NA; v_call: TRBV20-1; cdr3_nt: TGCAGTGCCCTCCCCACTAGCGGGGTCACAGATACGCAGTATTTT; cdr3_aa: CSALPTSGVTDTQYF
j_call: TRBJ1-1; d_call: NA; clone_size: NA; v_call: TRBV5-4; cdr3_nt: TGTGCGAGCACTGAAGCTTTCTTT; cdr3_aa: CASTEAFF
j_call: TRBJ2-1; d_call: NA; clone_size: medium-sized; v_call: TRBV4-3; cdr3_nt: TGCGCCAGCAGCCAAGAGGACGCTAGCTCCTACAATGAGCAGTTCTTC; cdr3_aa: CASSQEDASSYNEQFF
j_call: TRBJ1-5; d_call: TRBD1; clone_size: NA; v_call: TRBV6-2/TRBV6-3; cdr3_nt: TGTGCCAGCAGCGGGACAGGGGCCTCGAATCAGCCCCAGCATTTT; cdr3_aa: CASSGTGASNQPQHF
j_call: TRBJ1-1; d_call: NA; clone_size: NA; v_call: TRBV27; cdr3_nt: TGTGCCAGCAGTTTATCTCAGAGGGCTTCTGAAGCTTTCTTT; cdr3_aa: CASSLSQRASEAFF
j_call: TRBJ2-4; d_call: NA; clone_size: NA; v_call: TRBV28; cdr3_nt: TGTGCCAGCAGCCCTCCAGGGGTCATAGCCAAAAACATTCAGTACTTC; cdr3_aa: CASSPPGVIAKNIQYF
j_call: TRBJ2-5; d_call: TRBD2; clone_size: NA; v_call: TRBV28; cdr3_nt: TGTGCCAGCAGTGGAGGACTAGCGGACGAAGAGACCCAGTACTTC; cdr3_aa: CASSGGLADEETQYF
j_call: TRBJ2-5; d_call: NA; clone_size: few; v_call: TRBV12-3/TRBV12-4; cdr3_nt: TGTGCCAGCAGCGCTGATGGTGAGACCCAGTACTTC; cdr3_aa: CASSADGETQYF
j_call: TRBJ1-1; d_call: NA; clone_size: NA; v_call: TRBV10-1; cdr3_nt: TGCGCCAGCAGTACAGGGATCATGTCTGAAGCTTTCTTT; cdr3_aa: CASSTGIMSEAFF
j_call: TRBJ2-3; d_call: NA; clone_size: NA; v_call: TRBV18; cdr3_nt: TGTGCCAGCTCACCAGAGACTACCCCAGATACGCAGTATTTT; cdr3_aa: CASSPETTPDTQYF